These T cell receptor beta chains were read from a single sample in a study of blood T cell repertoires in COVID-19. Using immunoSEQ multiplex PCR, the repertoire was profiled, and TCRdb retains in-frame clones only, with some absent. Of about 68,000 clones in the sample, more than 70% were seen once. Sequenced: peripheral blood. The origin of the receptors is a man between 45 and 60 years old with active COVID-19. CDR3s include the opening cysteine and the closing phenylalanine or tryptophan. Fields, in order: D gene, V gene, clone size, J gene, CDR3 DNA, CDR3 protein. D genes are given only for firm matches. Clone size, where shown, is once, few, many, or a class for clones that have expanded.

-	TRBV5-1	-	TRBJ1-2	TGCGCCAGCAGCGCCGCAACAAACTATGGCTACACCTTC	CASSAATNYGYTF
TRBD1	TRBV4-1	-	TRBJ2-7	TGCGCCAGCAGCCAAACCGGGACAGGGGTTTACTACGAGCAGTACTTC	CASSQTGTGVYYEQYF
TRBD2	TRBV5-4	-	TRBJ2-2	TGTGCCAGCAGCTCCTCTAGCGGGGGGGCCGTCGGGGAGCTGTTTTTT	CASSSSSGGAVGELFF
TRBD1	TRBV6-5	few	TRBJ2-2	TGTGCCAGCAGAATGGACAGGGCGAACACCGGGGAGCTGTTTTTT	CASRMDRANTGELFF
-	TRBV27	-	TRBJ2-3	TGTGCCAGCAGTTTTGTCCAGGGTCCTAGAAGGGAGTATTTT	CASSFVQGPRREYF
TRBD1	TRBV27	-	TRBJ2-6	TGTGCCAGCAGTGGGACAGCAAACTCTGGGGCCAACGTCCTGACTTTC	CASSGTANSGANVLTF
-	TRBV7-9	-	TRBJ2-5	TGTGCCAGCAGCTTATCAGTTAAAGAGACCCAGTACTTC	CASSLSVKETQYF
TRBD1	TRBV4-3	-	TRBJ1-2	TGCGCCAGCAGCCCGAAGGGACAGGGGGATGGCTACACCTTC	CASSPKGQGDGYTF
TRBD1	TRBV10-3	-	TRBJ1-2	TGTGCCATCAGCAACCGGGACAGGGGTGATAATGGCTACACCTTC	CAISNRDRGDNGYTF
-	TRBV27	once	TRBJ2-4	TGTGCCAGCAGTTTGAGGGCGGGACAGATACCTCTAGCCAAAAACATTCAGTACTTC	CASSLRAGQIPLAKNIQYF
-	TRBV5-1	-	TRBJ1-1	TGCGCCAGCAGCTTGGTTCAGGGCGAGACTGAAGCTTTCTTT	CASSLVQGETEAFF
TRBD2	TRBV5-8	-	TRBJ2-5	TGTGCCAGCAGGGCCGGACTAGTGGCTGGCCAAGAGACCCAGTACTTC	CASRAGLVAGQETQYF
TRBD2	TRBV9	-	TRBJ2-3	TGTGCCAGCAGCGTCCCCTCTAGCGGGGCCCCCACAGATACGCAGTATTTT	CASSVPSSGAPTDTQYF
TRBD1	TRBV6-5	few	TRBJ2-7	TGTGCCAGCAGTTACTCTCCAGGGGGCAGGGAGCAGTACTTC	CASSYSPGGREQYF
-	TRBV30	-	TRBJ1-1	TGTGCCTGGAGCATTCGGGCTCGGGGTTGGGTTTCCGAAGCTTTCTTT	CAWSIRARGWVSEAFF
-	TRBV5-1	-	TRBJ2-5	TGCGCCAGCAGCGGGGTAGGCCAGGGTCAAGAGACCCAGTACTTC	CASSGVGQGQETQYF
TRBD2	TRBV20-1	-	TRBJ2-7	TGCAGTGCTTACCGGGAGGGCGAGCAGTACTTC	CSAYREGEQYF
-	TRBV19	-	TRBJ1-2	TGTGCCAGTAGCACGGGGGGGGTAAGCTATGGCTACACCTTC	CASSTGGVSYGYTF
-	TRBV15	-	TRBJ2-5	TGTGCCACCAGCAGAGATCTGTTGGGGGCGGAGACCCAGTACTTC	CATSRDLLGAETQYF
TRBD1	TRBV4-1	-	TRBJ1-6	TGCGCCAGCAGCCAACCCGGGACAGGATGGTTACCCCTCCACTTT	CASSQPGTGWLPLHF
TRBD1	TRBV7-2	-	TRBJ2-7	TGTGCCAGCAGCTTAGCTTACAGGGGCGGTTACGAGCAGTACTTC	CASSLAYRGGYEQYF
-	TRBV5-1	-	TRBJ2-3	TGCGCCAGCAGCTTGGGGCGGGTTGGCACAGATACGCAGTATTTT	CASSLGRVGTDTQYF
-	TRBV5-6	-	TRBJ2-2	TGTGCCAGCAGCTTGGGCCTAGGGGACACCGGGGAGCTGTTTTTT	CASSLGLGDTGELFF
-	TRBV7-7	-	TRBJ2-3	TGTGCTAGCAGCTTAGGGGCGGGTCCCACAGATACGCAGTATTTT	CASSLGAGPTDTQYF
TRBD1	TRBV4-2	-	TRBJ1-1	TGTGCCAGCAGCCGGCGGACAGGGAGGACTGAAGCTTTCTTT	CASSRRTGRTEAFF
TRBD1	TRBV14	-	TRBJ2-7	TGTGCCAGCAGCCTTGGACAGGGGTCATTCTACGAGCAGTACTTC	CASSLGQGSFYEQYF
-	TRBV12-3/TRBV12-4	once	TRBJ1-2	TGTGCCAGCAGTTTAGACAGCTATGGCTACACCTTC	CASSLDSYGYTF
TRBD1	TRBV9	-	TRBJ2-3	TGTGCCAGCAGCGTAGACGGACAGGCCCCAGGTGCGCAGTATTTT	CASSVDGQAPGAQYF
-	TRBV13	many	TRBJ1-2	TGTGCCAGCAGCTTAGAGGCTTGGACAAAAGAAGGCTACACCTTC	CASSLEAWTKEGYTF
-	TRBV10-1	-	TRBJ2-5	TGCGCCAGCAGTGAGTCGGGGGACAACCAAGAGACCCAGTACTTC	CASSESGDNQETQYF
-	TRBV24-1	-	TRBJ1-6	TGTGCCACCAGCCGGCGGGAACAGGAGAGCTCCTATAATTCACCCCTCCACTTT	CATSRREQESSYNSPLHF
TRBD1	TRBV18	once	TRBJ2-7	TGTGCCAGCTCACCTGCCGGGACAGGGACTCACGAGCAGTACTTC	CASSPAGTGTHEQYF
TRBD1	TRBV7-9	once	TRBJ2-2	TGTGCCAGCAGCTTACGGACAGGGGGCCCCGGGGAGCTGTTTTTT	CASSLRTGGPGELFF
TRBD1	TRBV5-1	-	TRBJ2-7	TGCGCCAGCAGCTTACAGGGGTACGAGCAGTACTTC	CASSLQGYEQYF
TRBD1	TRBV30	-	TRBJ1-1	TGTGCCTGGACGCGGGACAGGGGGACTGAAGCTTTCTTT	CAWTRDRGTEAFF
-	TRBV5-1	-	TRBJ1-1	TGCGCCAGCAGCTTGGAAGGGACACCGAACACTGAAGCTTTCTTT	CASSLEGTPNTEAFF
TRBD1	TRBV5-5	-	TRBJ2-2	TGTGCCAGCAGCCAACTAGGGACAGCGAACACCGGGGAGCTGTTTTTT	CASSQLGTANTGELFF
-	TRBV6-5	-	TRBJ1-5	TGTGCCAGCAGTTACTCCCCAAATAGCAATCAGCCCCAGCATTTT	CASSYSPNSNQPQHF
TRBD1	TRBV5-1	-	TRBJ2-7	TGCGCCAGCAGCCGATCAAGGGACAGCTACGAGCAGTACTTC	CASSRSRDSYEQYF
-	TRBV15	-	TRBJ2-7	TGTGCCACCAGCAGCGGACGGACTTCCTACGAGCAGTACTTC	CATSSGRTSYEQYF
-	TRBV19	-	TRBJ1-3	TGTGCCAGTAGTCCCCGGGGTGGCTCTGGAAACACCATATATTTT	CASSPRGGSGNTIYF
TRBD2	TRBV25-1	-	TRBJ2-7	TGTGCCAGCAAAGGACTAGCGGGAGACCGTTACGAGCAGTACTTC	CASKGLAGDRYEQYF
-	TRBV6-2/TRBV6-3	-	TRBJ2-5	TGTGCCAGCAGTTACTCCCTGGATTCTTCTGCAGGGGCCTGGCAAGAGACCCAGTACTTC	CASSYSLDSSAGAWQETQYF
TRBD2	TRBV3-1/TRBV3-2	-	TRBJ2-5	TGTGCCAGCAGCCAAGAGGTCACTAGCGGGGTAGAGACCCAGTACTTC	CASSQEVTSGVETQYF
TRBD1	TRBV28	-	TRBJ1-1	TGTGCCACCGACGGACAGGAAGAGGAGACTGAAGCTTTCTTT	CATDGQEEETEAFF
-	TRBV5-6	-	TRBJ1-1	TGTGCCAGCAGCTTGGGCAGGGAGGCGTATGGTTTCTTT	CASSLGREAYGFF
-	TRBV11-2	-	TRBJ2-2	TGTGCCAGCAGCACTACAGGGAACACCGGGGAGCTGTTTTTT	CASSTTGNTGELFF
-	TRBV6-5	-	TRBJ1-2	TGTGCCAGCAGTTCCTCCTTTGTAGATAACTATGGCTACACCTTC	CASSSSFVDNYGYTF
-	TRBV6-2/TRBV6-3	-	TRBJ2-3	TGTGCCAGCAGTTACTCGATAGAGTCGCGGGACACAGATACGCAGTATTTT	CASSYSIESRDTDTQYF
-	TRBV7-2	-	TRBJ1-1	TGTGCCAGCAGCTCCCCCCCGGGACATTCTGAAGCTTTCTTT	CASSSPPGHSEAFF
TRBD1	TRBV7-2	few	TRBJ1-5	TGTGCCAGCAGCTTAGTAACAGGGGCCGGGAATCAGCCCCAGCATTTT	CASSLVTGAGNQPQHF
-	TRBV27	-	TRBJ1-5	TGTGCCAGCAGTCCGGGTCCGGGACTTGTATATCAGCCCCAGCATTTT	CASSPGPGLVYQPQHF
-	TRBV15	many	TRBJ1-5	TGTGCCACCAGCAGCGAAACTCCCTCATTGACAGAGTTATTCAATCAGCCCCAGCATTTT	CATSSETPSLTELFNQPQHF